These T cell receptor beta chains were read from a single sample in a study of resident and recirculating memory T cells in vitiligo. TCRdb keeps only in-frame clones here, not all; method: immunoSEQ multiplex PCR. Of fewer than 85,000 clones in the sample, just over 90% are singletons; the top ten hold 4% to 5.5%. Sequenced material: blood. The receptor source for this set is a male donor with vitiligo. The CDR3 runs from the conserved cysteine through the conserved F or W. D genes are given only for firm matches. A clone size is listed for some rows: how often the clone was seen (once, few, many), or a class if it is expanded.

TRBV4-2	-	TRBJ2-7	TRBD2	TGTGCCAGCAGCCCACTAGCGGGAGGAAAATACGAGCAGTACTTC	CASSPLAGGKYEQYF
TRBV5-1	-	TRBJ2-7	-	TGCGCCAGTCGACAGGTTCCTAGGGACGAGCAGTACTTC	CASRQVPRDEQYF
TRBV5-5	-	TRBJ2-7	TRBD2	TGTGCCAGCAGCCCTCAGCGGGGCACCTACGAGCAGTACTTC	CASSPQRGTYEQYF
TRBV6-1	-	TRBJ2-7	-	TGTGCCAGCAGTGAAACAGGTCCTATCTACGAGCAGTACTTC	CASSETGPIYEQYF
TRBV9	once	TRBJ2-1	-	TGTGCCAGCAGCACAGGCCCGGGACTGGGTAGTTACAATGAGCAGTTCTTC	CASSTGPGLGSYNEQFF
TRBV10-3	-	TRBJ1-1	TRBD1	TGTGCCATCTCTTCAAACGGACAGGGTGAAGCTTTCTTT	CAISSNGQGEAFF
TRBV5-5	-	TRBJ2-7	TRBD1	TGTGCCAGCAGCCCCTTCGGGACAGGGGCCTACGAGCAGTACTTC	CASSPFGTGAYEQYF
TRBV7-3	-	TRBJ2-6	TRBD1	TGTGCCAGCAGCTTACAGGGGGCTGGGGCCAACGTCCTGACTTTC	CASSLQGAGANVLTF
TRBV11-2	-	TRBJ1-1	-	TGTGCCAGCAGCTTCAGGGTGAACACTGAAGCTTTCTTT	CASSFRVNTEAFF
TRBV7-6	-	TRBJ1-2	-	TGTGCCAGCAGCCTCTCTCCGGAGGTGTTCTATGGCTACACCTTC	CASSLSPEVFYGYTF
TRBV7-3	-	TRBJ1-4	-	TGTGCCAGCAGCTTTTATATGTGGCTCACTAATGAAAAACTGTTTTTT	CASSFYMWLTNEKLFF
TRBV6-1	-	TRBJ1-5	TRBD1	TGTGCCAGCAGTGCGGGACAGGGGGCTGGCGGCAATCAGCCCCAGCATTTT	CASSAGQGAGGNQPQHF
TRBV7-2	once	TRBJ2-5	-	TGTGCCAGCAGCTACGACAGTCGGGAGACCCAGTACTTC	CASSYDSRETQYF
TRBV29-1	-	TRBJ2-1	-	TGCAGCGTTTCTTCCTACAATGAGCAGTTCTTC	CSVSSYNEQFF
TRBV5-4	once	TRBJ1-2	-	TGTGCCAGCAGCTCCACTTGGGCCACCACTCCATATGGCTACACCTTC	CASSSTWATTPYGYTF
TRBV2	-	TRBJ2-1	TRBD2	TGTGCCAGCAGTCAACCATTCGGGGGGGGAGGGTACAATGAGCAGTTCTTC	CASSQPFGGGGYNEQFF
TRBV21-1	-	TRBJ2-7	-	TGTGCCATAACCGGGACAGAGACCTACGAGCAGTACTTC	CAITGTETYEQYF
TRBV5-1	once	TRBJ1-5	TRBD1	TGCGCCAGCAGCTTAGGACAGGGCGGTCAGCCCCAGCATTTT	CASSLGQGGQPQHF
TRBV28	-	TRBJ1-2	-	TGTGCCAGCAGTTTCGGGGTTCCTATTGGCTACACCTTC	CASSFGVPIGYTF
TRBV10-1	few	TRBJ2-4	-	TGCGCCAGCAGTTCAGGGAACCCCAAAAACATTCAGTACTTC	CASSSGNPKNIQYF
TRBV28	-	TRBJ1-4	-	TGTGCCAGCAGTTTTGGGGGGAGTTTTAATGAAAAACTGTTTTTT	CASSFGGSFNEKLFF
TRBV10-3	once	TRBJ2-1	TRBD2	TGTGCCACCAAAAGACTAGCGGGGGACCTAGACAATGAGCAGTTCTTC	CATKRLAGDLDNEQFF
TRBV10-3	-	TRBJ2-7	TRBD2	TGTGCCATCGCCCCGGGAGGAAATGCCTACGAGCAGTACTTC	CAIAPGGNAYEQYF
TRBV11-2	-	TRBJ2-7	TRBD1	TGTGCCAGCAGTGTGAGACAGGGACATAGCGAGCAGTACTTC	CASSVRQGHSEQYF
TRBV29-1	-	TRBJ1-5	-	TGCAGCGTTACTGGGGAGGGGAGCAATCAGCCCCAGCATTTT	CSVTGEGSNQPQHF
TRBV18	-	TRBJ2-7	-	TGTGCCAGCTCACCCCAGGACAGAGCGTCCTACGAGCAGTACTTC	CASSPQDRASYEQYF
TRBV27	-	TRBJ2-1	-	TGTGCCAGCAGTCCATATATCGGGTCCAATGAGCAGTTCTTC	CASSPYIGSNEQFF
TRBV27	-	TRBJ2-3	TRBD2	TGTGCCAGCAGCCTTAGCGGGATAGAGACAGATACGCAGTATTTT	CASSLSGIETDTQYF
TRBV9	-	TRBJ2-7	TRBD1	TGTGCCAGCAGCTCCGGACAGGGGGCAGACTACGAGCAGTACTTC	CASSSGQGADYEQYF
TRBV11-2	once	TRBJ2-3	TRBD2	TGTGCCAGCAGCCAGACCCCGGCTAGCGGGAGGGGGGCGGATACGCAGTATTTT	CASSQTPASGRGADTQYF
TRBV6-5	-	TRBJ1-2	-	TGTGCCAGCAGTTACGGCCCGAGCGACTATGGCTACACCTTC	CASSYGPSDYGYTF
TRBV28	-	TRBJ1-2	-	TGTGCCAGCAGTTTAGGGCCCCCTCTTAACTATGGCTACACCTTC	CASSLGPPLNYGYTF
TRBV21-1	-	TRBJ2-2	-	TGTGCCAGCAGCGACGGGACAGGGGAGGGCAGCACCGGGGAGCTGTTTTTT	CASSDGTGEGSTGELFF
TRBV9	once	TRBJ1-4	-	TGTGCCAGCAGCCCGGGGGGTTCTAGGGAAAAACTGTTTTTT	CASSPGGSREKLFF
TRBV27	-	TRBJ1-5	TRBD1	TGTGCCAGCAGTCTAACAGGGGGCCCTGGTCAGCCCCAGCATTTT	CASSLTGGPGQPQHF
TRBV5-1	-	TRBJ2-3	-	TGCGCCAGCAGCTTGGACCCCGCGGGTACGCAGTATTTT	CASSLDPAGTQYF
TRBV11-2	-	TRBJ2-1	TRBD2	TGTGCCAGCAGCTCAACGACTAGCGTCAATGAGCAGTTCTTC	CASSSTTSVNEQFF
TRBV11-3	-	TRBJ2-7	-	TGTGCCAGCAGCCCTAGACTAGTTCCTAACGAGCAGTACTTC	CASSPRLVPNEQYF
TRBV4-2	-	TRBJ1-5	-	TGTGCCAGCAGCCAAGTGGAGGGGCAGCCCCAGCATTTT	CASSQVEGQPQHF
TRBV28	-	TRBJ2-6	TRBD1	TGTGCCAGCAGAAGGACAGGGGGATCCTCTGGGGCCAACGTCCTGACTTTC	CASRRTGGSSGANVLTF
TRBV11-3	-	TRBJ2-6	-	TGTGCCAGCAGTTCGAGGGTCTCTGGGGCCAACGTCCTGACTTTC	CASSSRVSGANVLTF
TRBV5-6	-	TRBJ2-7	-	TGTGCCAGCAGCTTGGCAGGGCCCTACGAGCAGTACTTC	CASSLAGPYEQYF
TRBV7-8	-	TRBJ2-1	-	TGTGCCAGCAGCGAAGACAACCCCCTTGGTGAGCAGTTCTTC	CASSEDNPLGEQFF
TRBV6-1	-	TRBJ1-1	TRBD1	TGTGCCAGCAGGCAGGGGGCGGTCACTGAAGCTTTCTTT	CASRQGAVTEAFF
TRBV28	-	TRBJ1-1	-	TGTGCCAGCAGTTTACCCCTTACCACCCAGGAAGCTTTCTTT	CASSLPLTTQEAFF
TRBV4-3	-	TRBJ1-1	-	TGCGCCAGCAGCCAAGTAGGTTGGGCCCTGCGTACTGAAGCTTTCTTT	CASSQVGWALRTEAFF
TRBV28	-	TRBJ1-1	-	TGTGCCAGCACATACTATCCGGGGGGGCGGACTGAAGCTTTCTTT	CASTYYPGGRTEAFF
TRBV10-3	-	TRBJ2-2	TRBD2	TGTGCCATCAGTGCGGGACTAGCGGGAGGGCGGAACACCGGGGAGCTGTTTTTT	CAISAGLAGGRNTGELFF
TRBV5-6	-	TRBJ2-7	-	TGTGCCAGCAGCTTGACAGGGTCCCAGGCTTTC	CASSLTGSQAF
TRBV28	-	TRBJ2-4	-	TGTGCCAGCGGGCTATATAGGGCGGGGCCGGGCATTCAGTACTTC	CASGLYRAGPGIQYF
TRBV9	-	TRBJ2-1	TRBD1	TGTGCCAGCAGCGGGAGGTACGAGGGGGCCTCCTACAATGAGCAGTTCTTC	CASSGRYEGASYNEQFF
TRBV7-2	-	TRBJ2-3	TRBD1	TGTGCCAGCAGCACCCGACAGGGGAATCAGTATTTT	CASSTRQGNQYF
TRBV2	once	TRBJ2-6	-	TGTGCCAGCACCAGGGAAGGGGCCAACGTCCTGACTTTC	CASTREGANVLTF
TRBV7-8	-	TRBJ1-2	-	TGTGCCAGCAGCCCTACAGGGATCTCTAGTGGGTTGAACTATGGCTACACCTTC	CASSPTGISSGLNYGYTF
TRBV28	once	TRBJ2-2	-	TGTGCCAGCAGTTTAAGATGGCGGGGTCGACCGACCGGGGAGCTGTTTTTT	CASSLRWRGRPTGELFF
TRBV7-6	-	TRBJ2-7	TRBD1	TGTGCCAGCAGCCCCGGGACAGCTACCTACGAGCAGTACTTC	CASSPGTATYEQYF
TRBV6-5	-	TRBJ2-3	TRBD2	TGTGCCAGCAGCGGACTAGCGGGAGTGGCAGATACGCAGTATTTT	CASSGLAGVADTQYF
TRBV7-9	-	TRBJ2-3	TRBD2	TGTGCCAGCAGCTTAGGTACTAGCGGGAGGGTGAATCAGTATTTT	CASSLGTSGRVNQYF
TRBV28	-	TRBJ1-2	-	TGTGCCAGTCATTCCGGGTCGGGTGGCTACACCTTC	CASHSGSGGYTF